A selection of T cell receptor beta chains follows, all from one sample in a study of shared clonotypes between healthy human individuals. Using immunoSEQ multiplex PCR, the repertoire was profiled, and TCRdb retains in-frame clones only, with some absent. The data hold more than 2 million clones, with approximately 95% observed a single time. Input material: naive CD4+ T cells sorted from blood. These receptors were taken from a man aged 18-30 years in good health. CDR3s include the opening cysteine and the closing phenylalanine or tryptophan. The D gene is left open where the match is weak. Only part of the rows carry a size: once, few, many, or a class if the clone is expanded.

v_call	d_call	j_call	clone_size	cdr3_nt	cdr3_aa
TRBV19	TRBD1	TRBJ1-1	NA	TGTGCCAGTACCACGACAGGGATCGCCACTGAAGCTTTCTTT	CASTTTGIATEAFF
TRBV4-3	NA	TRBJ1-1	NA	TGCGCCAGCAGCCAAGGGTCGGGTGTGAACACTGAAGCTTTCTTT	CASSQGSGVNTEAFF
TRBV2	TRBD1	TRBJ2-7	NA	TGTGCCAGCAGGCAAGGACAGGGCCTTCCAGCCTACTACGAGCAGTACTTC	CASRQGQGLPAYYEQYF
TRBV12-5	TRBD2	TRBJ2-2	once	TGTGCTAGTGGTTTGGGGCGACTAGCGGGAGCCGGGGAGCTGTTTTTT	CASGLGRLAGAGELFF
TRBV28	NA	TRBJ1-6	NA	TGTGCCAGCAGCCTCGGATCACCCCTCCACTTT	CASSLGSPLHF
TRBV2	NA	TRBJ2-2	NA	TGTGCCAGCACGACCAGGGAATCGAACACCGGGGAGCTGTTTTTT	CASTTRESNTGELFF
TRBV6-5	NA	TRBJ2-7	once	TGTGCCAGCAGTAGCCATGGCGGGGAGCAGTACTTC	CASSSHGGEQYF
TRBV7-2	NA	TRBJ2-7	NA	TGTGCCAGCAGCTCCCAGGCATCGGCCTACGAGCAGTACTTC	CASSSQASAYEQYF
TRBV5-1	NA	TRBJ2-2	NA	TGCGCCAGCAGCTTGGAGAGGAACACCGGGGAGCTGTTTTTT	CASSLERNTGELFF
TRBV7-2	NA	TRBJ1-5	NA	TGTGCCAGCAGCTTAGGGACATTGAGCAATCAGCCCCAGCATTTT	CASSLGTLSNQPQHF
TRBV5-1	TRBD1	TRBJ1-1	NA	TGCGCCAGTTTCGAACAGGGGGCTTACACTGAAGCTTTCTTT	CASFEQGAYTEAFF
TRBV6-1	NA	TRBJ1-5	NA	TGTGCCAGCAGCATCGTGGCAGGGGATCAGCCCCAGCATTTT	CASSIVAGDQPQHF
TRBV2	NA	TRBJ2-1	NA	TGTGCCAGCACCCGGGACGGGGAGAACAATGAGCAGTTCTTC	CASTRDGENNEQFF
TRBV29-1	NA	TRBJ1-1	NA	TGCAGCGTTGGGGGGGTAGCCGGGACTGAAGCTTTCTTT	CSVGGVAGTEAFF
TRBV4-3	NA	TRBJ2-1	NA	TGCGCCAGCAGCCAAGAGGCGGCTAGCCCAGTCAATGAGCAGTTCTTC	CASSQEAASPVNEQFF
TRBV5-8	TRBD1	TRBJ2-1	NA	TGTGCCAGCAGCTTAGGGCTGGGACAGGGGATCGGTGGGCAGTTCTTC	CASSLGLGQGIGGQFF
TRBV28	NA	TRBJ2-2	NA	TGTGCCAGCAGTTTATCAGGGAAACCGAACACCGGGGAGCTGTTTTTT	CASSLSGKPNTGELFF
TRBV7-9	TRBD1	TRBJ2-7	NA	TGTGCCAGCAGCCGGACAGGGGGAGTACACGAGCAGTACTTC	CASSRTGGVHEQYF
TRBV28	TRBD1	TRBJ2-7	NA	TGTGCCAGCAGTTCAACCCGTAGATCTGGGACAGGGGCCTACGAGCAGTACTTC	CASSSTRRSGTGAYEQYF
TRBV2	NA	TRBJ1-1	NA	TGTGCCAGCAGTGGGGTCCTGGGGAACACTGAAGCTTTCTTT	CASSGVLGNTEAFF
TRBV9	TRBD2	TRBJ2-3	NA	TGTGCCAGCAGCCCCGGGACTAGCGGGGGGCTAGCGAGAGATACGCAGTATTTT	CASSPGTSGGLARDTQYF
TRBV6-1	NA	TRBJ2-1	NA	TGTGCCAGCACCAGGGCCCCTCGCGCCTACAATGAGCAGTTCTTC	CASTRAPRAYNEQFF
TRBV18	NA	TRBJ2-5	NA	TGTGCCAGCTCACCACTCAGGGTCGAGACCCAGTACTTC	CASSPLRVETQYF
TRBV30	NA	TRBJ1-4	NA	TGTGCCTGGAGTTTTGGTGATGAAAAACTGTTTTTT	CAWSFGDEKLFF
TRBV6-1	NA	TRBJ1-1	few	TGTGCCAGCAGTGCGCCTAACACTGAAGCTTTCTTT	CASSAPNTEAFF
TRBV6-6	NA	TRBJ1-6	NA	TGTGCCAGCAGGCGGGAGGGTGATTCACCCCTCCACTTT	CASRREGDSPLHF
TRBV5-1	NA	TRBJ2-1	NA	TGCGCCAGCAGCCCGACCATCCTTACTATCCCTGCCTACAATGAGCAGTTCTTC	CASSPTILTIPAYNEQFF
TRBV4-2	NA	TRBJ2-3	NA	TGTGCCAGCAGCCAAGACGGCGGAAGCACAGATACGCAGTATTTT	CASSQDGGSTDTQYF
TRBV6-5	NA	TRBJ1-6	once	TGTGCCAGCAGTTCACCCGGGACACGGGAGTACTTT	CASSSPGTREYF
TRBV6-5	NA	TRBJ2-3	once	TGTGCCAGCAGTCCCTACCGCACAGATACGCAGTATTTT	CASSPYRTDTQYF
TRBV5-3	TRBD1	TRBJ1-1	NA	TGTGCCAGAAGCGTTGGGCAAGAGGACAGGCGTAACACTGAAGCTTTCTTT	CARSVGQEDRRNTEAFF
TRBV7-5	NA	TRBJ2-7	NA	TGTGCCAGAAGCTTAGCGCTAAAGGGACTAGCGGGAGTTTTCTCCTACGAGCAGTACTTC	CARSLALKGLAGVFSYEQYF
TRBV6-6	NA	TRBJ2-1	NA	TGTGCCAGCAGTCGCGGGAATGAGCAGTTCTTC	CASSRGNEQFF
TRBV30	NA	TRBJ2-5	NA	TGTGCCTGGAGTGTACAAGGGACCCAAGAGACCCAGTACTTC	CAWSVQGTQETQYF
TRBV10-2	NA	TRBJ1-6	NA	TGCGCCAGCAGTGCGACGGTCTATAATTCACCCCTCCACTTT	CASSATVYNSPLHF
TRBV10-1	TRBD1	TRBJ2-3	NA	TGCGCCAGCAGCGCCGGACAGGGGACAGATACGCAGTATTTT	CASSAGQGTDTQYF
TRBV6-5	NA	TRBJ2-2	NA	TGTGCCAGCACCCTAAGGCTGGGGACCGGGGAGCTGTTTTTT	CASTLRLGTGELFF